The next 9 T cell receptor beta chains were all read from a single sample in a study of blood T cell repertoires in COVID-19. Only in-frame clones appear in the TCRdb table, and some are missing; sequencing was by immunoSEQ multiplex PCR. This table holds about 140,000 clones, around 80% found once. Sequenced: peripheral blood. The source is a man aged 65 to 79 who had recovered from COVID-19.

The chain recombines TRBV7-9 with TRBJ2-5; TRBD2 aligns across 8 bases. Germline CDR1 and CDR2: SEHNR and FQNEAQ (reference sequence). V gave up 2 bases and J gave up 5 bases; unmatched junction bases: 7. The CDR3 sequence is 15 residues long. CDR3 residues: CASSLSGSLGETQYF. The CDR3 DNA is TGTGCCAGCAGCTTAAGCGGGAGTTTAGGGGAGACCCAGTACTTC.

The J gene is TRBJ1-1, the V gene TRBV7-2; TRBD1 agrees at 7 bases. The V gene end was trimmed by 5 bases and the J gene end by 5 bases; junction bases not matched to a gene: 8. Per germline, CDR1 SGHTA and CDR2 FQGNSA. CDR3 length: 14 residues. CDR3 in amino acids: CASSRSIQGTEAFF. Written as DNA, the CDR3 is TGTGCCAGCAGCCGCAGCATACAGGGGACTGAAGCTTTCTTT.

This chain connects TRBV6-5 to TRBJ2-2; tentative D call: TRBD1 (6 bases). CDR1 is MNHEY and CDR2 is SVGAGI in the germline V gene. Between the trimmed V and J ends, which lost 5 bases and 7 bases, there was a span of 11 bases. This CDR3 is built from 13 residues. The CDR3 coding sequence is TGTGCCAGCAGTCACAGGGCTGGCGGGGAGCTGTTTTTT. Translating gives CASSHRAGGELFF.

The chain couples TRBV6-2 or TRBV6-3 to TRBJ1-1; perhaps TRBD1 as D (5 bases). V was shortened by 5 bases and J by 11 bases, with 21 bases between the two germline ends. Germline V gives CDR1 MNHEY, CDR2 SVGEGT. CDR3 length equals 14 residues. The CDR3 is CASSPGGVSTIAFF. Written as DNA, the CDR3 is TGTGCCAGCAGTCCCGGAGGGGTCTCTACGATTGCTTTCTTT.

J is TRBJ2-3 and V is TRBV2; 9 nucleotides align to TRBD2. The V segment lost 2 bases and the J segment 4 bases; nucleotides outside the gene matches: 4. Germline V gene sequence: CDR1 SNHLY, CDR2 FYNNEI. This CDR3 has 15 residues. CDR3 coding DNA: TGTGCCAGCAGTGAAAGTAGCGGGAGCCCAGATACGCAGTATTTT. It yields the protein CASSESSGSPDTQYF.

The chain recombines TRBV12-3 or TRBV12-4 with TRBJ2-1, with no clear D. CDR3 length equals 11 residues. V shed 3 bases and J shed 15 bases, with 12 bases lying between them. The DNA for the CDR3 is TGTGCCAGCAGTTTCGATGGAGAGGCGTTCTTC. This translates into CASSFDGEAFF.

CDR3 in amino acids: CASSTALGTGKTDTQYF. As DNA, the CDR3 is TGTGCCAGCAGTACCGCTTTAGGGACAGGGAAAACAGATACGCAGTATTTT. The J gene is TRBJ2-3, the V gene TRBV2, with 9 bases fitting TRBD1. CDR1 is SNHLY and CDR2 is FYNNEI in the germline V gene. J gave up 3 bases and V 5 bases, and 12 bases lay outside the gene matches. The CDR3 is 17 residues long. Full variable domain (rest looked up from reference TRBV2 and TRBJ2-3): EPEVTQTPSHQVTQMGQEVILRCVPISNHLYFYWYRQILGQKVEFLVSFYNNEISEKSEIFDDQFSVERPDGSNFTLKIRSTKLEDSAMYFCASSTALGTGKTDTQYFGPGTRLTVL.

The genes are TRBV5-6 and TRBJ2-5, with 8 positions matching TRBD1. The CDR3 loop spans 11 amino acids. V shed 4 bases, J shed 8 bases, and the junction held 1 base outside the gene matches. CDR1 is SGHDT and CDR2 is YYEEEE in the germline V gene. CDR3 bases: TGTGCCAGCAGCGCAGGGGGCACCCAGTACTTC. This codes for CASSAGGTQYF.

The chain recombines TRBV7-2 with TRBJ2-7; D uncertain. Per germline, CDR1 SGHTA and CDR2 FQGNSA. Trimming took 6 bases from V and 0 from J, leaving 9 bases between them. CDR3 length equals 13 residues. CDR3 amino acids: CASSLPLSYEQYF. CDR3 in DNA: TGTGCCAGCAGTCTCCCCCTCTCCTACGAGCAGTACTTC. The variable domain in full, with the rest retrieved from reference TRBV7-2 and TRBJ2-7, is GAGVSQSPSNKVTEKGKDVELRCDPISGHTALYWYRQSLGQGLEFLIYFQGNSAPDKSGLPSDRFSAERTGGSVSTLTIQRTQQEDSAVYLCASSLPLSYEQYFGPGTRLTVT.